The clone carrying this T cell receptor (beta chain) appeared a few times. The data are from a study of T cell changes during pregnancy in multiple sclerosis. CDR1 is MNHEY, CDR2 SMNVEV, per germline (reference sequence). The CDR3 has 13 residues. V gave up 5 bases and J gave up 1 base, with 8 bases separating them. Sequencing used immunoSEQ multiplex PCR; TCRdb keeps in-frame clones, though not all of them. The top ten hold about 7% of the sample, which has roughly 41,000 clones, 90% to 95% seen once. J is TRBJ1-1 and V is TRBV27; unclear D gene. The material sequenced was CD8+ T cells from peripheral blood mononuclear cells, taken in the third trimester of pregnancy. This TCR came from a female donor with multiple sclerosis, enrolled in a pregnancy study. The CDR3 bases are TGTGCCAGCAGTCCCATGGCGAACACTGAAGCTTTCTTT. This gives the protein CASSPMANTEAFF.